These T cell receptor beta chains were read from a single sample in a study of beta chain features in type 1 diabetes. Data came from immunoSEQ multiplex PCR; TCRdb stores just in-frame clones and leaves some out. The sample carries around 40,000 clones, approximately 68% recorded once. Input material: Tregs from blood. The receptors come from a woman aged 18-29 years with type 1 diabetes. CDR3s include the opening cysteine and the closing phenylalanine or tryptophan. Fields, in order: V gene, D gene, clone size, J gene, CDR3 DNA, CDR3 protein. D genes are given only for firm matches. Clone size is stated in some rows and not others, as once, few, many or a class when expanded.

>TRBV29-1|TRBD1|.|TRBJ1-5
TGCAGCGTTGATTGTCGCTCTGGGGTGAAGACAGGGGGCGCCGAGCCCCAGCATTTT
CSVDCRSGVKTGGAEPQHF
>TRBV29-1|TRBD1|.|TRBJ2-7
TGCAGCGCATTGGACAGGGTGTACGAGCAGTACTTC
CSALDRVYEQYF
>TRBV5-1|TRBD1|.|TRBJ1-2
TGCGCCAGCAGCTTGGGTCAGCGTTGGGACAGAAACTATGGCTACACCTTC
CASSLGQRWDRNYGYTF
>TRBV7-9|.|.|TRBJ1-2
TGTGCCAGCAGCTTAGCGTCGGCTAACTATGGCTACACCTTC
CASSLASANYGYTF
>TRBV5-1|TRBD2|.|TRBJ2-1
TGCGCCAGCAGCTTGGTTGCGGGGGTCACGAGCTCCTACAATGAGCAGTTCTTC
CASSLVAGVTSSYNEQFF
>TRBV28|.|.|TRBJ1-2
TGTGCCAGCAGAATTACCTCATCGGTGCAGCGTCCATATGGCTACACCTTC
CASRITSSVQRPYGYTF
>TRBV29-1|TRBD1|.|TRBJ1-5
TGCAGCGTGAAGGACAGGGATCAGCCCCAGCATTTT
CSVKDRDQPQHF
>TRBV28|TRBD2|.|TRBJ2-2
TGTGCCAGCAGCCCTAGCGGGAGTGGGAGGGAGCTGTTTTTT
CASSPSGSGRELFF
>TRBV5-4|TRBD1|few|TRBJ2-3
TGTGCCAGCAGCCTTCGGGGACAGGGTACAGATACGCAGTATTTT
CASSLRGQGTDTQYF
>TRBV6-5|TRBD2|.|TRBJ2-2
TGTGCCAGCAGTTCCCGGCTAGCGGGGGGGCCCGGGGAGCTGTTTTTT
CASSSRLAGGPGELFF
>TRBV5-8|.|.|TRBJ2-7
TGTGCCAGCAGCTTGGGGGTACAGGGTATTGGCTACGAGCAGTACTTC
CASSLGVQGIGYEQYF
>TRBV2|.|.|TRBJ2-1
TGTGCCAGCAGTGACGCGAATGAGCAGTTCTTC
CASSDANEQFF
>TRBV18|TRBD2|.|TRBJ2-1
TGTGCCAGCTCACCACCGACAACGATACTAGCGTCAGGGGAGCAGTTCTTC
CASSPPTTILASGEQFF
>TRBV27|TRBD2|.|TRBJ2-7
TGTGCCAGCAGTTTATCGACCAGCGGGACTTCCACCCGCTCCTACGAGCAGTACTTC
CASSLSTSGTSTRSYEQYF
>TRBV5-1|TRBD2|.|TRBJ2-7
TGCGCCAGCAGCTTGGTGGCTAGCGGGGGTTCCTACGAGCAGTACTTC
CASSLVASGGSYEQYF
>TRBV29-1|.|.|TRBJ1-3
TGCAGCGTTGAGCCAGCGACCTCCTTCAACACCATATATTTT
CSVEPATSFNTIYF
>TRBV5-4|.|.|TRBJ1-4
TGTGCCAGCAGCTTGCGAGGAAATGAAAAACTGTTTTTT
CASSLRGNEKLFF
>TRBV30|TRBD2|.|TRBJ2-1
TGTGCCTGGAGTGTACTAATCGGGAGGGCCCGGTATGAGCAGTTCTTC
CAWSVLIGRARYEQFF
>TRBV5-1|TRBD2|.|TRBJ2-7
TGCGCCAGCAGATTGGCGGGGGGGCTCTCCGAGCAGTACTTC
CASRLAGGLSEQYF
>TRBV28|.|few|TRBJ1-5
TGTGCCACCTTCTCTCCGGGGGGTCCCAATCAGCCCCAGCATTTT
CATFSPGGPNQPQHF
>TRBV5-1|TRBD1|.|TRBJ1-6
TGCGCCAGCAGCTTGGTATCTGCAGGGGGTTCACCCCTCCACTTT
CASSLVSAGGSPLHF
>TRBV18|TRBD2|.|TRBJ2-5
TGTGCCAGCTTTGGGACTAGCGGGCCCCAAGAGACCCAGTACTTC
CASFGTSGPQETQYF
>TRBV29-1|TRBD1|few|TRBJ2-7
TGCAGCGTTGCGCCGGGACAGGGCTACGAGCAGTACTTC
CSVAPGQGYEQYF
>TRBV6-5|.|once|TRBJ1-5
TGTGCCAGCAGTTACCGAGGAGGTCGGCCCCAGCATTTT
CASSYRGGRPQHF
>TRBV23-1|.|.|TRBJ2-3
TGCGCCAGCAGTCGACCCGGATGGGGGGTTGCCTACGCCACAGATACGCAGTATTTT
CASSRPGWGVAYATDTQYF
>TRBV7-6|.|.|TRBJ1-2
TGTGCCAGCAGCTTAGGTTTTGGGGCAGATGGCTACACCTTC
CASSLGFGADGYTF
>TRBV6-6|.|.|TRBJ2-7
TGTGCCAGCAGTTACTCGGGGACTCCCTACGAGCAGTACTTC
CASSYSGTPYEQYF
>TRBV5-2|.|.|TRBJ2-6
TGTGCCAGCAACCAAAGATGGAGTACACAAAGTCGGGCCAACGTCCTGACTTTC
CASNQRWSTQSRANVLTF
>TRBV11-3|.|.|TRBJ2-3
TGTGCCAGCAGCCCAGAACCCAGCACAGATACGCAGTATTTT
CASSPEPSTDTQYF
>TRBV5-5|.|few|TRBJ1-2
TGTGCCAGCAGCAGAATAATACAGGGTTTTGATGGCTACACCTTC
CASSRIIQGFDGYTF
>TRBV25-1|.|few|TRBJ1-3
TGTGCCAGCAGTGACCCCGGAGACTCTGGAAACACCATATATTTT
CASSDPGDSGNTIYF
>TRBV7-8|.|medium-sized|TRBJ2-1
TGTGCCAGCAGCTTAGGGCCGTCCGGGACTTCCAATGAGCAGTTCTTC
CASSLGPSGTSNEQFF
>TRBV14|.|few|TRBJ1-1
TGTGCCAGCAGCCAGGATACAGTGAACACTGAAGCTTTCTTT
CASSQDTVNTEAFF
>TRBV25-1|.|few|TRBJ1-1
TGTGCCAGCAGTGACATCGGGTATGGGAACACTGAAGCTTTCTTT
CASSDIGYGNTEAFF
>TRBV7-2|.|.|TRBJ2-3
TGTGCCAGCAGCTTCGGACAGGGAGGGACAGATACGCAGTATTTT
CASSFGQGGTDTQYF
>TRBV29-1|TRBD1|once|TRBJ1-1
TGCAGCGCCGGGACAGCCAAAAACACTGAAGCTTTCTTT
CSAGTAKNTEAFF
>TRBV7-2|.|once|TRBJ2-6
TGTGCCAGCACCCCTTCGCTATACTCTGGGGCCAACGTCCTGACTTTC
CASTPSLYSGANVLTF
>TRBV7-2|.|.|TRBJ2-7
TGTGCCAGCAGCCCTCGTAGTCATACCTCCTACGAGCAGTACTTC
CASSPRSHTSYEQYF
>TRBV5-1|.|.|TRBJ2-5
TGCGCCAGCAGCTTCCCCAATTCAGAGACCCAGTACTTC
CASSFPNSETQYF
>TRBV7-2|TRBD2|.|TRBJ2-7
TGTGCCAGCAGCAGAGTCGGGCTAGCGGGGGTTAGCGAGCAGTACTTC
CASSRVGLAGVSEQYF
>TRBV7-2|.|.|TRBJ2-6
TGTGCCAGCAGCTTACGGGGAGGTGGGGCCAACGTCCTGACTTTC
CASSLRGGGANVLTF
>TRBV28|.|.|TRBJ1-5
TGTGCCAGCAGTTTGGTGCAGTCCCTTAGCAATCAGCCCCAGCATTTT
CASSLVQSLSNQPQHF
>TRBV7-2|.|.|TRBJ1-2
TGTGCCAGCAGCCTCTCAAGAGCTAACTATGGCTACACCTTC
CASSLSRANYGYTF
>TRBV10-3|.|.|TRBJ1-5
TGTGCCATCAGTGAGGAGGGTGATCAGCCCCAGCATTTT
CAISEEGDQPQHF
>TRBV19|TRBD2|few|TRBJ2-1
TGTGCCAGTAGGGCTAGCGGGCGTACAAATGAGCAGTTCTTC
CASRASGRTNEQFF
>TRBV5-1|TRBD2|few|TRBJ2-1
TGCGCCAGCAGCTTGAGTAGCGGGGGCCGGGGAGACAATGAGCAGTTCTTC
CASSLSSGGRGDNEQFF
>TRBV4-3|.|.|TRBJ1-2
TGCGCCAGCAGCCAAGACTGGACAAGCCCCTATGGCTACACCTTC
CASSQDWTSPYGYTF
>TRBV28|.|.|TRBJ2-2
TGTGCCAGCAGTCCATCCAGGGTGTACGGGGAGCTGTTTTTT
CASSPSRVYGELFF
>TRBV2|.|.|TRBJ2-1
TGTGCCAGCACAAACTACAATGAGCAGTTCTTC
CASTNYNEQFF
>TRBV6-6|TRBD1|.|TRBJ1-1
TGTGCCATCCGAAGGGGGCAGGGGAACACTGAAGCTTTCTTT
CAIRRGQGNTEAFF
>TRBV10-3|.|few|TRBJ2-1
TGTGCCATCAGGTCGGTCTCCTACAATGAGCAGTTCTTC
CAIRSVSYNEQFF